This TCR beta chain was obtained from a study of CD8+ T cells in alopecia areata (dated by TCRdb to 2017 to 2018). Turning to the overall study: The treated patients, all with moderate-to-severe alopecia areata, were enrolled in an open-label pilot trial of oral tofacitinib given at 5 to 10 mg twice daily. To study T cell clonal expansion in alopecia areata, the researchers applied high-throughput TCRbeta sequencing to both the C3H/HeJ mouse model and human patients. Human TCRbeta sequencing covered scalp tissue and sorted CD4+ and CD8+ peripheral blood T cells from patchy and totalis/universalis alopecia areata patients and healthy controls. Clonality in the scalp was compared among normal scalp (n=4), patchy alopecia areata scalp (n=8), and alopecia totalis/universalis scalp (n=8). RNA came from the PAXgene miRNA kit for fixed scalp, the miRNeasy kit for PBMCs, and the RNeasy kit for mouse skin. Biopsies were taken from tofacitinib-treated patients at baseline and again at 4 and 24 weeks into treatment, and several of those patients also had a later scalp biopsy. Tofacitinib was given for 6 to 18 months, followed by 6 months of follow-up off drug to assess delayed response and recurrence. Amplification of TCRbeta CDR3 regions was done by immunoSEQ multiplex PCR using 35 Vbeta forward primers and 13 Jbeta reverse primers. General study outcomes and caveats: Shared TCR sequences between patients were less evident than in mice, which may be partly attributable to HLA diversity in the patient population. Unlike mouse skin, where gammadelta T cells dominate, normal human skin contains resident alphabeta T cells that get sequenced too, which complicates analysis of the scalp TCR repertoire. Compared with normal scalp, lesional scalp had higher clonality and more expanded CD8+ clones, particularly in alopecia totalis/universalis, a pattern that suggests antigenic drive.

Library prep was done by the immunoSEQ multiplex PCR assay. RNA was extracted from all samples and reverse transcribed into cDNA as template for TCR sequencing. SuperScript III was used for first-strand cDNA synthesis, primed with a 2:1 mix of oligo-dT and random hexamers. A synthetic immune receptor repertoire was used to gauge amplification bias, and whatever bias remained was removed computationally. Concerning the study's data processing: Raw reads were preprocessed for error removal, and CDR3 was defined according to IMGT conventions as running from the conserved cysteine to phenylalanine. Clonality was computed by normalizing Shannon entropy by log2 of the number of productive unique TCRs and subtracting the result from 1. Scalp TCRbeta sequences were cross-referenced with sorted blood CD4 and CD8 repertoires so that the CD4 or CD8 identity of scalp clones could be inferred. TCRdb limited this immuneACCESS table to in-frame rearrangements with V and J called. A share of clones is missing; checked studies link under half to unresolved V genes, and the rest is unexplained. V, J and clone size were drawn from that table, and D and trimming were deduced from the DNA. This sample holds more than 95,000 clones; roughly 41% were observed only once. The top ten hold around 1.5% of the sample.

CDR1 and CDR2 are drawn from the germline V gene (reference sequence): GTSNPN, SVGIG. Including the terminal cysteine and phenylalanine, the CDR3 comprises 14 residues. CDR3 DNA is the only sequence kept; it has 42 bases, read in frame from the first base. Trimming accounts for 1 base at V and 6 bases at J, while the number of junction bases matched to no gene is 4. Peripheral blood and lesional scalp punch biopsies were obtained from patients with alopecia areata. PBMCs were separated by density centrifugation and stained for CD3, CD4 and CD8, after which CD4+ and CD8+ T cells were sorted on a FACSAria. This clone has a handful of counts. Its target antigen remains unknown. No base quality information exists; no much larger clone differs at one position.

Recombination linked TRBV30 to TRBJ2-7, with TRBD1 matching 12 junction bases. The sequence derives from a human donor with alopecia areata. Sequenced input: CD4+ T cells sorted from blood. The CDR3 amino acid sequence is: CAWSGDRGRVEQYF. The nucleotides read TGTGCCTGGAGTGGGGACAGGGGGCGTGTCGAGCAGTACTTC.